The 5 T cell receptor beta chains below all came from one sample that was sequenced in a study of cytomegalovirus exposure and HLA in healthy donors (dated by TCRdb to 2016 to 2017). Libraries were made using the immunoSEQ multiplex PCR assay. Here the immuneACCESS table is served through TCRdb, limited to in-frame sequences with V and J called. Missing clones are a known gap in these copies; in checked studies unresolved V genes cover under half, and the rest lacks a known reason. This sample holds some 110,000 clones; around 85% were observed only once. 4% to 5.5% of the sample is held by the ten biggest clonotypes. Input material: PBMCs. These receptor sequences come from a man between 18 and 35 years old in good health and CMV-seropositive.

J is TRBJ2-7 and V is TRBV4-3; D ambiguous. The germline V gene has CDR1 LGHNA and CDR2 YSLEER. The V gene lost 0 bases and the J gene lost 4 bases, with 7 bases spanning the gap. CDR3 size: 13 residues. CDR3 DNA sequence: TGCGCCAGCAGCCAAGATCTTCAGTACGAGCAGTACTTC. Translation: CASSQDLQYEQYF.

The sample holds one count of this clone. The chain links TRBV6-5 to TRBJ2-5; 9 bases map to TRBD1. This CDR3 contains 13 residues. Unmatched junction bases numbered 1, after V lost 6 bases and J lost 2 bases. Germline V gene data show CDR1 as MNHEY and CDR2 as SVGAGI. The CDR3 nucleotides are TGTGCCAGCAGGACAGGGGGGCAAGAGACCCAGTACTTC. This gives the protein CASRTGGQETQYF.

The V call is TRBV5-6, the J call TRBJ1-2, with D hard to call. The length of the CDR3 is 14 residues. V was clipped by 0 bases and J by 2 bases, with 8 bases between them. Germline CDR1 reads SGHDT; CDR2 reads YYEEEE. For the CDR3, the DNA is TGTGCCAGCAGCTTGGGGGCTGGAAACTATGGCTACACCTTC. This sequence encodes CASSLGAGNYGYTF.

This rearrangement joins TRBV11-2 to TRBJ2-7; tentatively, D is TRBD2 (5 bases). Germline V gives CDR1 SGHAT, CDR2 FQNNGV. This CDR3 comprises 13 residues. V was pared by 1 base and J by 4 bases, with 8 bases between. As DNA, the CDR3 is TGTGCCAGCAGCTTAGGGCGGGCTTACGAGCAGTACTTC. It codes for CASSLGRAYEQYF. The full variable domain, with the rest looked up from reference TRBV11-2 and TRBJ2-7, is EAGVAQSPRYKIIEKRQSVAFWCNPISGHATLYWYQQILGQGPKLLIQFQNNGVVDDSQLPKDRFSAERLKGVDSTLKIQPAKLEDSAVYLCASSLGRAYEQYFGPGTRLTVT.

CDR3 sequence: CASSMGDRAWGNTIYF. In DNA, the CDR3 is TGTGCCAGTAGTATGGGGGACAGGGCATGGGGAAACACCATATATTTT. The gene calls are TRBV19 and TRBJ1-3; 9 bases are a match to TRBD1. CDR1 is LNHDA and CDR2 is SQIVND in the germline V gene (reference sequence). The CDR3 length is 16 residues. Trimming took 3 bases from V and 4 from J; bases not matched to a gene: 7.